The rows below give T cell receptor beta chains drawn from one sample of a study of response to subunit inactivated influenza vaccine. TCRdb used MiXCR to reprocess the RT-PCR reads, holding one entry per CDR3 protein. Of some 800,000 distinct CDR3 sequences detected, roughly 20% appear once; the ten largest clones hold roughly a tenth. The sequencing here drew on PBMCs from blood, taken 5 days after vaccination. These receptors were obtained from a man in his fifties or sixties who received an inactivated influenza vaccine. The CDR3 runs from the conserved cysteine through the conserved F or W. Fields, in order: V gene, clone size, J gene, D gene, CDR3 protein, CDR3 DNA. A D gene is named only where the DNA matches it firmly. For some rows the clone size is stated as once, few or many, or as a class when expanded; others skip it.

>TRBV5-6|-|TRBJ1-1|-
CASSFRHTEAFF
TGTGCCAGCAGCTTCCGCCACACTGAAGCTTTCTTT
>TRBV10-3|few|TRBJ2-7|TRBD1
CAIRGQGVSYEQYF
TGTGCCATCAGAGGACAGGGAGTGTCCTACGAGCAGTACTTC
>TRBV20-1|-|TRBJ2-1|TRBD2
CSASATSGRRNEQFF
TGCAGTGCTAGCGCCACTAGCGGGAGGCGTAATGAGCAGTTCTTC
>TRBV12-3/TRBV12-4|-|TRBJ2-3|TRBD2
CASSPGTSGGALDTQYF
TGTGCCAGCAGTCCGGGGACTAGCGGGGGGGCCCTAGATACGCAGTATTTT
>TRBV6-1|-|TRBJ1-1|TRBD1
CASSRTGRDTEAFF
TGTGCCAGCAGCCGGACAGGGAGGGACACTGAAGCTTTCTTT
>TRBV29-1|few|TRBJ2-1|-
CSVGATSRGYNNEQFF
TGCAGCGTTGGGGCCACCTCTAGGGGATACAACAATGAGCAGTTCTTC
>TRBV27|few|TRBJ2-7|-
CASSFAGNRAYEQYF
TGTGCCAGCAGTTTCGCGGGTAACAGGGCCTACGAGCAGTACTTC
>TRBV9|many|TRBJ2-1|TRBD2
CASSVVIAGGNNEQFF
TGTGCCAGCAGCGTAGTAATAGCGGGGGGAAACAATGAGCAGTTCTTC
>TRBV5-1|-|TRBJ1-6|TRBD1
CASRPVLQGFDSPLHF
TGCGCCAGCAGACCAGTCCTACAGGGGTTCGATTCACCCCTCCACTTT
>TRBV20-1|few|TRBJ2-1|TRBD2
CSARAAGGTHNEQFF
TGCAGTGCTAGAGCGGCGGGGGGGACTCACAATGAGCAGTTCTTC
>TRBV20-1|few|TRBJ2-2|TRBD2
CSAKSGASNTGELFF
TGCAGTGCCAAAAGCGGGGCGTCGAACACCGGGGAGCTGTTTTTT
>TRBV9|-|TRBJ2-2|-
CASSAGTIGPGELFF
TGTGCCAGCAGCGCCGGGACAATAGGTCCCGGGGAGCTGTTTTTT
>TRBV27|-|TRBJ1-6|TRBD1
CASSLSARGGLNSPLHF
TGTGCCAGCAGTTTATCGGCCAGGGGGGGTCTAAATTCACCCCTCCACTTT
>TRBV7-9|many|TRBJ1-1|-
CATEAGDTEAFF
TGTGCCACCGAAGCAGGAGACACTGAAGCTTTCTTT
>TRBV2|-|TRBJ2-3|-
CASTVGGDTQYF
TGTGCCAGCACCGTCGGAGGCGATACGCAGTATTTT
>TRBV10-3|-|TRBJ2-1|TRBD2
CAIRTSGSWGRGNEQFF
TGTGCCATCAGGACTAGCGGGAGTTGGGGACGGGGTAATGAGCAGTTCTTC
>TRBV11-2|-|TRBJ2-2|-
CASSRGTNTGELFF
TGTGCCAGCAGCCGCGGGACTAACACCGGGGAGCTGTTTTTT
>TRBV11-1|few|TRBJ2-2|TRBD2
CASSLGRTSGDSNTGELFF
TGTGCCAGCAGCTTAGGTCGGACTAGCGGGGACTCGAACACCGGGGAGCTGTTTTTT
>TRBV4-3|few|TRBJ2-1|-
CASSRSELANEQFF
TGCGCCAGCAGCCGATCCGAACTAGCCAATGAGCAGTTCTTC
>TRBV20-1|-|TRBJ2-7|-
CSARDLRQSSYEQYF
TGCAGTGCTAGAGATCTGCGGCAGAGCTCCTACGAGCAGTACTTC
>TRBV11-2|few|TRBJ2-3|-
CASSLQRNTQYF
TGTGCCAGCAGCTTACAGCGTAACACGCAGTATTTT